A single sample is the source of the 21 T cell receptor beta chains below, sequenced in a study of shared clonotypes between healthy human individuals. The naive CD8 subset, CD45RO-negative cells positively selected for CCR7, excluded terminally differentiated effector memory CD45RA+ cells. The table came from immunoSEQ multiplex PCR; TCRdb's copy has only in-frame clones and leaves some out. The sample has millions of clones, approximately 95% seen once. The source material was naive CD8+ T cells sorted from blood. These receptors were obtained from a man between 18 and 35 years old in good health.

V and J are TRBV7-8 and TRBJ2-7, with 7 positions matching TRBD1. CDR3 length: 14 residues. In germline, CDR1 is SGHVS, CDR2 FQNEAQ. V shed 4 bases and J 4 bases; nucleotides not matched to a gene: 7. The CDR3 here is CASSSHDRDYEQYF. In nucleotides, the CDR3 is TGTGCCAGCAGCTCACACGACAGGGATTACGAGCAGTACTTC.

The chain couples TRBV25-1 to TRBJ1-1; 7 nucleotides agree with TRBD1. The germline V gene has CDR1 MGHDK and CDR2 SYGVNS. V lost 6 bases, J lost 0 bases, and 4 bases stayed unmatched. This CDR3 comprises 14 residues. The CDR3: CASRQTGMNTEAFF. CDR3 in DNA: TGTGCCAGCAGACAGACAGGGATGAACACTGAAGCTTTCTTT.

A single count supports this clone. The chain joins TRBV4-1 to TRBJ1-6; 7 bases match TRBD1. Germline V gives CDR1 MGHRA, CDR2 YSYEKL. The CDR3 has 16 amino acids. V shed 1 base and J 8 bases; nucleotides not matched to a gene: 8. CDR3 in amino acids: CASSQGGGTADSPLHF. The DNA of the CDR3 is TGCGCCAGCAGCCAAGGGGGTGGGACAGCGGATTCACCCCTCCACTTT.

J is TRBJ2-2 and V is TRBV7-3; D is perhaps TRBD2 (5 bases). Trimming took 4 bases from V and 6 from J, leaving 9 bases between them. The CDR3 consists of 13 residues. CDR1 is SGHTA, CDR2 FQGTGA, per germline. The DNA for the CDR3 is TGTGCCAGCAGCTCGGACTCCCCCGGGGAGCTGTTTTTT. It codes for CASSSDSPGELFF.

The chain uses TRBV7-6 and TRBJ2-7, with a weak D call TRBD2 (6 bases). Trimming took off 5 bases at V and 5 bases at J, with 22 bases between the two ends. Germline CDR1 and CDR2: SGHVS and FNYEAQ. The CDR3 totals 16 residues. CDR3 sequence (DNA): TGTGCCAGCAGCGCAAAAGCCGGGACTCCTTGGGACGAGCAGTACTTC. It yields the protein CASSAKAGTPWDEQYF.

This clone is a singleton in its sample. The chain combines TRBV28 with TRBJ2-3, with 8 bases matching TRBD2. Looked up from germline, CDR1 is MDHEN and CDR2 is SYDVKM. There are 15 residues in the CDR3. V was clipped by 3 bases and J by 2 bases; unmatched bases: 4. The CDR3 sequence is CASSFGLATTDTQYF. The CDR3 DNA follows: TGTGCCAGCAGTTTTGGACTAGCTACCACAGATACGCAGTATTTT.

The chain combines TRBV7-6 with TRBJ1-3; a weak D match, TRBD1 (5 bases). The length of the CDR3 is 13 residues. Germline V gives CDR1 SGHVS, CDR2 FNYEAQ. The germline V and J ends were trimmed by 8 bases and 0 bases, with 8 bases remaining between them. CDR3 sequence: CASSRVSGNTIYF. CDR3 coding DNA: TGTGCCAGCTCCAGGGTCTCTGGAAACACCATATATTTT.

CDR3 in amino acids: CARGGTSGSYEQYF. The CDR3 DNA reads as TGTGCCAGGGGGGGGACTAGCGGGAGCTACGAGCAGTACTTC. The chain joins TRBV6-9 to TRBJ2-7, with 14 nucleotides matching TRBD2. The CDR3 has 14 amino acids. The V segment lost 9 bases and the J segment 3 bases; nucleotides outside the gene matches: 4. Germline V gene lookup returns CDR1 MNHGY and CDR2 SVAAGI.

About this clone itself: This CDR3 is also generated by other DNA sequences in the sample. CDR3 nucleotides: TGTGCCAGCAGTTTGGCGGGCAATCAGCCCCAGCATTTT. As protein: CASSLAGNQPQHF. The V call is TRBV27, the J call TRBJ1-5; D unresolved. The CDR3 runs 13 residues. From germline, CDR1 is MNHEY and CDR2 SMNVEV (reference sequence). The V end was cut by 3 bases, the J end by 2 bases, with 5 bases between.

The chain links TRBV2 to TRBJ1-1; D is ambiguous. This CDR3 comprises 16 residues. Per the germline V gene, CDR1 is SNHLY and CDR2 is FYNNEI. Trimming removed 0 bases at V and 1 base at J, with 12 bases between. This chain's CDR3 is CASSEAPIITNTEAFF. CDR3 nucleotides: TGTGCCAGCAGTGAAGCCCCAATAATAACGAACACTGAAGCTTTCTTT.

This chain joins TRBV7-2 and TRBJ2-5, with unresolved D. The DNA end is a closer match to TRBJ2-7, so the J assignment may be wrong. CDR1 SGHTA and CDR2 FQGNSA come from the germline V gene. The CDR3 is 14 amino acids. CDR3 sequence (DNA): TGTGCCAGCAGCTTAGGTCAGATCTCTTACGAGCAGTACTTC. Its protein product is CASSLGQISYEQYF.

The chain employs TRBV19 and TRBJ1-1; D ambiguous. Trimming shortened V by 3 bases and J by 2 bases, and 13 bases separated the two germline ends. Per germline, CDR1 LNHDA and CDR2 SQIVND (reference sequence). The CDR3 spans 15 residues. CDR3 loop: CASSIWRTENTEAFF. For the CDR3, the DNA is TGTGCCAGTAGTATTTGGCGGACGGAAAACACTGAAGCTTTCTTT. The whole variable domain, filled in from reference TRBV19 and TRBJ1-1, reads DGGITQSPKYLFRKEGQNVTLSCEQNLNHDAMYWYRQDPGQGLRLIYYSQIVNDFQKGDIAEGYSVSREKKESFPLTVTSAQKNPTAFYLCASSIWRTENTEAFFGQGTRLTVV.

The rearrangement uses TRBV7-8 and TRBJ2-3; 10 nucleotides agree with TRBD2. Germline V CDR1 and CDR2: SGHVS, FQNEAQ. V lost 6 bases, J lost 7 bases, and 13 bases stayed unmatched. The CDR3 covers 16 residues. CDR3 in amino acids: CASSPSGGLPENTQYF. Written as DNA, the CDR3 is TGTGCCAGCAGTCCTAGCGGGGGCCTTCCAGAAAATACGCAGTATTTT.

About this clone: Different DNA sequences within this sample yield the same CDR3. The rearrangement uses TRBV9 and TRBJ2-7; the D call may be TRBD1 or TRBD2 (5 bases each). There are 14 residues in the CDR3. Germline lookup yields CDR1 SGDLS and CDR2 YYNGEE. The V end lost 0 bases, the J end lost 2 bases, and 9 bases lay between the germline ends. The CDR3 loop is CASSVGGATYEQYF. The CDR3 coding sequence is TGTGCCAGCAGCGTAGGAGGGGCGACCTACGAGCAGTACTTC.

CDR3 bases: TGTGCCAGCAGCCTAAGCTTGGGACATCCCTACGAGCAGTACTTC. Protein sequence: CASSLSLGHPYEQYF. The chain has TRBV27 and TRBJ2-7; D might be TRBD1 (6 bases). The CDR3 runs to 15 residues. Trimming took off 6 bases at V and 2 bases at J, with 17 bases between the two ends. Per the germline V gene, CDR1 is MNHEY and CDR2 is SMNVEV (reference sequence).

The chain joins TRBV25-1 to TRBJ1-4; D unresolved. V was cut by 9 bases and J by 8 bases, with 10 bases left in between. Germline CDR1 MGHDK, CDR2 SYGVNS. The CDR3 runs to 11 residues. The CDR3, as DNA: TGTGCCAGTGGGTTGTACGAAAAACTGTTTTTT. As protein: CASGLYEKLFF.

CDR3 residues: CAISESTGYFEQYF. CDR3 DNA sequence: TGTGCCATCAGTGAGTCAACAGGGTATTTCGAGCAGTACTTC. The chain is built from TRBV10-3 and TRBJ2-7; possible D gene TRBD1, 6 bases. Germline V lookup: CDR1 ENHRY, CDR2 SYGVKD. The V and J ends lost 0 bases and 6 bases respectively, with 12 bases between them. CDR3 length: 14 amino acids.

The CDR3 loop reads CASSHGQGGDEQYF. The CDR3 coding sequence is TGCGCCAGCAGCCACGGACAGGGCGGGGACGAGCAGTACTTC. V and J are TRBV4-3 and TRBJ2-7, with 8 bases matching TRBD1. The V segment lost 3 bases and the J segment 5 bases; nucleotides outside the gene matches: 6. The CDR3 runs to 14 residues. In germline, CDR1 is LGHNA, CDR2 YSLEER.

V and J are TRBV30 and TRBJ1-3; maybe TRBD1 (6 bases). The V and J ends lost 5 bases and 3 bases respectively, with 20 bases between them. The CDR3 consists of 16 residues. Looked up from germline, CDR1 is GTSNPN and CDR2 is SVGIG (reference sequence). CDR3 DNA: TGTGCCTGGGGAGGACAGCGGAATGGTTTTGGAAACACCATATATTTT. As protein: CAWGGQRNGFGNTIYF.

The CDR3 here is CASRGMKVEQYF. The CDR3 nucleotides read TGTGCCAGCAGGGGGATGAAAGTCGAGCAGTACTTC. The chain has TRBV2 and TRBJ2-7; D unresolved. The V end lost 6 bases, the J end lost 6 bases, and 12 bases lay between the germline ends. This CDR3 spans 12 amino acids. CDR1 and CDR2 (germline): SNHLY, FYNNEI.

The chain joins TRBV7-9 to TRBJ1-1, with TRBD1 matching over 7 bases. The CDR3 contains 16 residues. The germline CDR1 and CDR2 sequences are SEHNR and FQNEAQ (reference sequence). V shed 5 bases and J 0 bases; nucleotides not matched to a gene: 9. CDR3 in DNA: TGTGCCAGCAGCCCCCCGGGACAGATCCTGAACACTGAAGCTTTCTTT. Translation gives CASSPPGQILNTEAFF.